A single sample gave rise to the 7 T cell receptor beta chains below, sequenced in a study of blood T cell repertoires in COVID-19. Sequencing was performed with immunoSEQ multiplex PCR; in TCRdb, only in-frame clones are kept and a portion is missing. The sample has 40,000 to 50,000 clones, roughly nine tenths seen once. The sample taken for sequencing was peripheral blood. The source of these receptors is a man aged 50-59 years with active COVID-19.

The chain is built from TRBV11-2 and TRBJ2-7; tentatively, D is TRBD2 (6 bases). CDR1 is SGHAT, CDR2 FQNNGV, per germline. CDR3 length: 12 residues. Trimming cost V 5 bases and J 11 bases, with 16 bases left between them. This CDR3 is CASSPASGSKYF. CDR3 DNA: TGTGCCAGCAGCCCCGCCTCCGGGAGTAAGTACTTC.

The table lists this clone with a few counts. V and J are TRBV29-1 and TRBJ2-7, with TRBD2 identical over 13 bases. In germline, CDR1 is SQVTM, CDR2 ANQGSEA. The CDR3 sequence is 18 residues long. V lost 4 bases to trimming and J lost 1 base; unmatched junction nucleotides: 13. CDR3 DNA sequence: TGCAGCGTTGTTAGGACTAGCGGGAGTGTCCTCCTTTCCTACGAGCAGTACTTC. Translated, it gives CSVVRTSGSVLLSYEQYF.

The genes are TRBV7-2 and TRBJ1-6, with D possibly TRBD1 on 5 matching bases. Trimming left V 2 bases short and J 1 base short, with 9 bases between. Germline CDR1 SGHTA, CDR2 FQGNSA. The CDR3 has 16 residues. The CDR3 bases are TGTGCCAGCAGCTTACAGGGAAAGTCCTATAATTCACCCCTCCACTTT. It codes for CASSLQGKSYNSPLHF.

The chain joins TRBV5-1 to TRBJ2-4; 8 bases are shared with TRBD2. Germline V CDR1 and CDR2: SGHRS, YFSETQ. V was pared by 4 bases and J by 0 bases, with 18 bases of the junction left unmatched. The CDR3 sequence is 20 residues long. CDR3 loop: CASSPGWSREGRVAKNIQYF. CDR3 nucleotides: TGCGCCAGCAGCCCTGGCTGGTCCCGGGAGGGTCGAGTAGCCAAAAACATTCAGTACTTC.

The chain links TRBV9 to TRBJ2-1, with D maybe TRBD1 (5 bases). The CDR3 contains 15 residues. Trimming shortened V by 3 bases and J by 5 bases, and 15 bases separated the two germline ends. Germline V lookup: CDR1 SGDLS, CDR2 YYNGEE. The CDR3 region has the DNA TGTGCCAGCAGCGCACAAATCGACAGTAACAATGAGCAGTTCTTC. This encodes CASSAQIDSNNEQFF.

The chain employs TRBV2 and TRBJ2-3; possible D gene TRBD2, 5 bases. The CDR3 sequence is 16 residues long. V gave up 1 base and J gave up 1 base, with 12 bases separating them. Germline V gene data show CDR1 as SNHLY and CDR2 as FYNNEI. CDR3 nucleotides: TGTGCCAGCAGTGAAGGGGGTGGAGGAGGCACAGATACGCAGTATTTT. Encoded protein: CASSEGGGGGTDTQYF.

The chain is built from TRBV10-3 and TRBJ1-1; 8 bases match TRBD1. The CDR3 runs 15 residues. Germline V gives CDR1 ENHRY, CDR2 SYGVKD. V was pared by 0 bases and J by 1 base, with 1 base of the junction left unmatched. The CDR3 sequence is CAISESTGGNTEAFF. Written as DNA, the CDR3 is TGTGCCATCAGTGAGTCTACAGGGGGGAACACTGAAGCTTTCTTT.